A selection of T cell receptor beta chains follows, all from one sample in a study of blood T cell repertoires in COVID-19. Libraries were prepared by immunoSEQ multiplex PCR; TCRdb keeps only in-frame clonotypes and omits some of them. The table lists 240,000 or so clones, about 90% of them singletons. The sequenced sample was PBMCs or T cells enriched from blood (not recorded which). Source of these receptors: a middle-aged woman with acute COVID-19. Each CDR3 is given with its conserved first and last residue. The order of the fields is D gene, J gene, V gene, clone size, CDR3 DNA, CDR3 protein. D genes are given only for firm matches. Clone size is shown for a subset of rows, as once, few, many or a class of expanded clone.

NA	TRBJ2-5	TRBV7-6	NA	TGTGCCAGCAGCGGAAGGGAGGAGACCCAGTACTTC	CASSGREETQYF
TRBD1	TRBJ2-2	TRBV3-1/TRBV3-2	once	TGTGCCAGCAGCTACCGACAGGGTTGGACCGGGGAGCTGTTTTTT	CASSYRQGWTGELFF
TRBD1	TRBJ2-3	TRBV12-5	once	TGTGCTAGTGGTTTGGTACTTGGACAGGGGACAGATACGCAGTATTTT	CASGLVLGQGTDTQYF
TRBD2	TRBJ2-5	TRBV3-1/TRBV3-2	NA	TGTGCCAGCAGCCTCGGACTAGCATCGGGAGAAAAGACCCAGTACTTC	CASSLGLASGEKTQYF
NA	TRBJ1-6	TRBV19	NA	TGTGCCAGTACCAAACAGGGTGGGGGCTATAATTCACCCCTCCACTTT	CASTKQGGGYNSPLHF
NA	TRBJ2-2	TRBV20-1	NA	TGCAGTGCTAGAGAGTACGGGGAGCTGTTTTTT	CSAREYGELFF
TRBD1	TRBJ1-1	TRBV18	NA	TGTGCCAGCTCACAAAGGACAGGGCAAATGAACACTGAAGCTTTCTTT	CASSQRTGQMNTEAFF
TRBD2	TRBJ2-1	TRBV5-1	NA	TGCGCCAGCAGCTTAGAGGGTAGCGGGAGGGCCGGGGCCCCCGCGTTCTTC	CASSLEGSGRAGAPAFF
NA	TRBJ2-7	TRBV2	NA	TGTGCCAGCAGGGAGCGGTTCCTCTCCTACGAGCAGTACTTC	CASRERFLSYEQYF
TRBD2	TRBJ2-2	TRBV9	NA	TGTGCCAGCAGCTTAGCGGGAGGGCCTTATACCGGGGAGCTGTTTTTT	CASSLAGGPYTGELFF
TRBD1	TRBJ1-6	TRBV5-1	NA	TGCGCCAGTACGACAGGGCAAAATTCACCCCTCCACTTT	CASTTGQNSPLHF
TRBD2	TRBJ2-7	TRBV19	few	TGTGCCAGTAGTATTCTAGCGGCCGGCGAGCAGTACTTC	CASSILAAGEQYF
TRBD1	TRBJ2-1	TRBV10-1	NA	TGCGCCAGCAGAGCCGGGACAGGGGCCGATGAGCAGTTCTTC	CASRAGTGADEQFF
TRBD2	TRBJ2-4	TRBV28	once	TGTGCCAGCAGCCCCCCTTGGCACAGGGGTAGACTAGCGGGAGCCAAAAACATTCAGTACTTC	CASSPPWHRGRLAGAKNIQYF
TRBD1	TRBJ1-4	TRBV4-1	NA	TGCGCCAGCAGCCAGACAGGGCCAAATAATGAAAAACTGTTTTTT	CASSQTGPNNEKLFF
NA	TRBJ2-5	TRBV3-1/TRBV3-2	NA	TGTGCCAGCAGCCAAGATTGGTCTACCCAATTTCAAGAGACCCAGTACTTC	CASSQDWSTQFQETQYF
TRBD2	TRBJ2-3	TRBV7-2	once	TGTGCCAGCAGCTTAGAAGGGGGACTAGCGTTCACAGATACGCAGTATTTT	CASSLEGGLAFTDTQYF
NA	TRBJ1-5	TRBV19	NA	TGTGCCAGTAGTAATTCGATTTCTGGCCAGCCCCAGCATTTT	CASSNSISGQPQHF
NA	TRBJ2-7	TRBV27	NA	TGTGCCAGCAGTTTATCTCCTCCCGGGAGAGTGGGGGGCTACGAGCAGTACTTC	CASSLSPPGRVGGYEQYF
NA	TRBJ2-1	TRBV15	once	TGTGCCACCAGCAGAGACAGGGCCGACAATGAGCAGTTCTTC	CATSRDRADNEQFF
NA	TRBJ1-1	TRBV20-1	NA	TGCAGTGCTAGTACAACTATCAACACTGAAGCTTTCTTT	CSASTTINTEAFF
TRBD2	TRBJ2-5	TRBV2	NA	TGTGCCAGCAGTGAAGCGAGAGCTAGCGGAAGGAGTCGGGAGACCCAGTACTTC	CASSEARASGRSRETQYF
TRBD2	TRBJ2-7	TRBV7-9	NA	TGTGCCACAACCGGGACTAGCGGGAGAGTCAGCCCCTACGAGCAGTACTTC	CATTGTSGRVSPYEQYF
NA	TRBJ2-2	TRBV15	NA	TGTGCCACCAGCAGAGATCTCGGGAACACCGGGGAGCTGTTTTTT	CATSRDLGNTGELFF
TRBD1	TRBJ1-5	TRBV18	NA	TGTGCCAGCTCAGTGGACAGGGCCGTTCAGCCCCAGCATTTT	CASSVDRAVQPQHF
TRBD2	TRBJ2-1	TRBV4-1	NA	TGCGCCAGCAGCCAACCGGGACTAGCGGGATTTACTGAGCAGTTCTTC	CASSQPGLAGFTEQFF
TRBD1	TRBJ2-7	TRBV5-1	NA	TGCGCCAGCAGCCCCCACCGGGACAGCCTCTACGAGCAGTACTTC	CASSPHRDSLYEQYF
TRBD1	TRBJ1-6	TRBV11-3	NA	TGTGCCAGCAGCTCAGGACAGGGGCCATCACCCCTCCACTTT	CASSSGQGPSPLHF
TRBD2	TRBJ2-3	TRBV5-1	NA	TGCGCCAGCAGCCCTCCCAGTACAGGGTTTCTAGCGGGAGGGCCCGCAGATACGCAGTATTTT	CASSPPSTGFLAGGPADTQYF
TRBD1	TRBJ2-3	TRBV10-3	NA	TGTGCCATCAGTGGAGACAGGGGGACAGATACGCAGTATTTT	CAISGDRGTDTQYF
NA	TRBJ2-2	TRBV24-1	NA	TGTGCCACAGAGAGGACAAGGAACACCGGGGAGCTGTTTTTT	CATERTRNTGELFF
NA	TRBJ1-4	TRBV3-1/TRBV3-2	NA	TGTGCCAGCAGCCCTGCGGGCGCAACTAATGAAAAACTGTTTTTT	CASSPAGATNEKLFF
TRBD1	TRBJ2-7	TRBV25-1	NA	TGTGCCAGCGGGACAGGGGAAACTAGCGGCTCCTACGAGCAGTACTTC	CASGTGETSGSYEQYF
TRBD2	TRBJ2-2	TRBV30	NA	TGTGCCTGGAGTGTACTCGTGGCTAGCGGGAGTTGGCACACCGGGGAGCTGTTTTTT	CAWSVLVASGSWHTGELFF
NA	TRBJ2-2	TRBV5-1	NA	TGCGCCAGCAGCGTTACAGTGACCGGGGAGCTGTTTTTT	CASSVTVTGELFF
TRBD1	TRBJ1-2	TRBV24-1	NA	TGTGCCACCAGTGGTACAGGGGCTGGCTACACCTTC	CATSGTGAGYTF
TRBD2	TRBJ2-1	TRBV11-1	NA	TGTGCCAGCAGCTCCTGGGGAGGGCCATACAATGAGCAGTTCTTC	CASSSWGGPYNEQFF
NA	TRBJ1-5	TRBV15	once	TGTGCCACCAGCAGAGAGACAGGAGGTAGCAATCAGCCCCAGCATTTT	CATSRETGGSNQPQHF
NA	TRBJ2-1	TRBV5-1	once	TGCGCCAGCAGCTGGGGGGACAGTCGGAATGAGCAGTTCTTC	CASSWGDSRNEQFF
NA	TRBJ2-2	TRBV2	NA	TGTGCCAGCAGCAGTCTAGCGTTAGCGAACACCGGGGAGCTGTTTTTT	CASSSLALANTGELFF
TRBD2	TRBJ2-1	TRBV7-9	NA	TGTGCCAGCAGCCAAGAAGGGGGCCTAGCGGGAGGGTTACAGTTCTTC	CASSQEGGLAGGLQFF
NA	TRBJ2-2	TRBV19	NA	TGTGCCAGTATGGAGTTCGGGGAGCTGTTTTTT	CASMEFGELFF
TRBD2	TRBJ2-3	TRBV7-3	NA	TGTGCCAGCAGCTTACGACTAGCGGGAGCCACAGATACGCAGTATTTT	CASSLRLAGATDTQYF
NA	TRBJ2-1	TRBV12-5	NA	TGTGCTAGTGGGGCGGGGTACAATGAGCAGTTCTTC	CASGAGYNEQFF
TRBD2	TRBJ2-3	TRBV5-1	NA	TGCGCCAGCAGCTTTACTAGCGGGCGTAGCACAGATACGCAGTATTTT	CASSFTSGRSTDTQYF
TRBD2	TRBJ2-4	TRBV3-1/TRBV3-2	NA	TGTGCCAGCAGCCAAATAGGGCTAGCGGGAAACATTCAGTACTTC	CASSQIGLAGNIQYF
TRBD1	TRBJ1-6	TRBV4-1	NA	TGCGCCAGCAGCCAAGGCGGGACAGTAAATAATTCACCCCTCCACTTT	CASSQGGTVNNSPLHF
NA	TRBJ2-2	TRBV5-6	once	TGTGCCAGCAGCTTAGGGGTGGCCGGGGAGCTGTTTTTT	CASSLGVAGELFF
NA	TRBJ1-1	TRBV30	NA	TGTGCCTGGAGCCACAGGGTGGGGAACACTGAAGCTTTCTTT	CAWSHRVGNTEAFF